Below, 15 T cell receptor beta chains from the same sample are listed, as sequenced in a study. TRBV12-4/TRBJ1-2 clonotypes were amplified with adaptor-ligated barcode primers. TCRdb re-called the multiplex PCR reads through MiXCR, storing one row per CDR3 protein. The top ten clones hold 30% to 40% of a sample with about 220 distinct CDR3 sequences, around 7% of them seen once. Source material: tumor-infiltrating naive CD4+ T cells sorted from the breast tumor. Subset denoted: naive CD4+ T cells, CD4+CD45RA+CD25-. These receptors all stem from a female donor with breast cancer.

This clonotype is labeled as large. The V gene is TRBV12-3 or TRBV12-4, the J gene TRBJ1-2; 7 bases are a match to TRBD1. V gave up 8 bases and J gave up 4 bases; unmatched junction bases: 10. CDR3 size: 14 residues. In nucleotides, the CDR3 is TGTGCCAGCGATGACAGGGAAGCAAGCTATGGCTACACCTTC. As protein: CASDDREASYGYTF.

Comment on this clonotype: At one boundary the junction diverges from the germline segment, which might be a read error. The chain uses TRBV12-3 or TRBV12-4 and TRBJ1-2; D may be TRBD1 (6 bases). There are 14 residues in the CDR3. Here the CDR3 DNA reads TGTACCAGCAGCCTAGAACAGGGATATTATGGCTACACCTTC. Translation gives CTSSLEQGYYGYTF.

Details on this clonotype: No conserved phenylalanine or tryptophan ends this CDR3, so it is likely a read error. The chain links TRBV12-3 or TRBV12-4 to TRBJ1-2, with 7 bases that match TRBD1. Unmatched junction bases numbered 6, after V lost 10 bases and J lost 4 bases. The CDR3 is 12 residues long. In nucleotides, the CDR3 is TGTGCCAACAGATGGGACAGCTATGGCTACACCCTC. It codes for CANRWDSYGYTL.

Judged by abundance, this clonotype is hyperexpanded. This chain connects TRBV12-3 or TRBV12-4 to TRBJ1-2; unclear D gene. This CDR3 region has 11 residues. The V and J ends lost 6 bases and 6 bases respectively, with 8 bases between them. Here the CDR3 reads CASSWGHGYTF. The CDR3 DNA sequence: TGTGCCAGCAGCTGGGGTCATGGCTACACCTTC.

By frequency in the sample, this clonotype is large. This chain joins TRBV12-3 or TRBV12-4 and TRBJ1-2; D is perhaps TRBD1 (5 bases). Trimming took 1 base from V and 2 from J, leaving 11 bases between them. This CDR3 has 15 amino acids. This chain's CDR3 is CASSLGDDRNYGYTF. The CDR3 nucleotides read TGTGCCAGCAGTTTAGGAGACGACAGAAACTATGGCTACACCTTC.

Sample share makes this clonotype medium-sized. V usage is TRBV12-3 or TRBV12-4 and J usage is TRBJ1-2; D unresolved. V was pared by 3 bases and J by 8 bases, with 10 bases between. This CDR3 comprises 12 residues. Here the CDR3 reads CASSLSGTGYTF. The CDR3 DNA reads as TGTGCCAGCAGTTTGTCAGGAACAGGCTACACCTTC.

About this clonotype itself: The junction does not match germline at one end; this may be a read error. The J gene is TRBJ1-2, the V gene TRBV12-3 or TRBV12-4; no definite D call. The CDR3 extends over 12 amino acids. In DNA, the CDR3 is TGTGCCTGCAGTTTAGTCGGGAAGGGCCACACCTTC. It is translated as CACSLVGKGHTF.

By its share, this clonotype is hyperexpanded (1% or more). The V and J genes are TRBV12-3 or TRBV12-4 and TRBJ1-2; unclear D gene. The V end lost 6 bases, the J end lost 0 bases, and 11 bases lay between the germline ends. The length of the CDR3 is 14 residues. The CDR3 DNA follows: TGTGCCAGCAGAGACGCCGGGGCTAACTATGGCTACACCTTC. Its protein is CASRDAGANYGYTF.

In its sample, this clonotype is medium-sized (0.01 to 0.1%). The chain combines TRBV12-3 or TRBV12-4 with TRBJ1-2; 8 nucleotides line up with TRBD1. This CDR3 spans 14 amino acids. V gave up 5 bases and J gave up 1 base; unmatched junction bases: 3. CDR3 protein: CASSPDRDNYGYTF. The CDR3 bases are TGTGCCAGCAGTCCGGACAGGGATAACTATGGCTACACCTTC.

This clonotype is categorized as hyperexpanded. The rearrangement links TRBV12-3 or TRBV12-4 to TRBJ1-2; the D is unclear. The CDR3 is made up of 14 amino acids. V lost 8 bases and J lost 4, with 17 bases in between. CDR3 protein: CASAPRRAGYGYTF. The CDR3 coding sequence is TGTGCCAGCGCCCCGAGGAGGGCTGGCTATGGCTACACCTTC.

In its sample, this clonotype ranks as large. This chain links TRBV12-3 or TRBV12-4 with TRBJ1-2; D uncertain. Trimming pared 4 bases from V and 4 bases from J, leaving 13 bases between. CDR3 length: 14 residues. The CDR3 here is CASSSSDLSYGYTF. CDR3 nucleotides: TGTGCCAGCAGTTCTTCCGACCTGAGCTATGGCTACACCTTC.

This clonotype is large by share. V usage is TRBV12-3 or TRBV12-4 and J usage is TRBJ1-2; D is undetermined. Trimming removed 6 bases from V and 0 bases from J, with 8 bases in between. The CDR3 runs to 13 residues. The CDR3 here is CASRAGANYGYTF. CDR3 in DNA: TGTGCCAGCAGGGCAGGAGCTAACTATGGCTACACCTTC.

Relative to its sample, this clonotype is large. The genes are TRBV12-3 or TRBV12-4 and TRBJ1-2; D is uncertain. Trimming shortened V by 2 bases and J by 4 bases, and 11 bases separated the two germline ends. CDR3 size: 14 residues. In nucleotides, the CDR3 is TGTGCCAGCAGTTTATCAGGAGCTGGCTATGGCTACACCTTC. This encodes CASSLSGAGYGYTF.

Sample share makes this clonotype medium-sized (0.01 to 0.1%). CDR3 sequence: CASSTEATLGYTF. CDR3 coding DNA: TGTGCCAGCAGCACTGAGGCCACCTTGGGCTACACCTTC. The chain carries TRBV12-3 or TRBV12-4 and TRBJ1-2; D not certain. This CDR3 region has 13 residues. Trimming shortened V by 6 bases and J by 8 bases, and 16 bases separated the two germline ends.

By share, this clonotype ranks as medium-sized (0.01 to 0.1%). The J gene is TRBJ1-2, the V gene TRBV12-3 or TRBV12-4; D unresolved. Trimming took off 0 bases at V and 8 bases at J, with 10 bases between the two ends. The CDR3 contains 13 residues. This CDR3 reads CASSLAALGGYTF. The CDR3 nucleotides read TGTGCCAGCAGTTTAGCGGCTTTAGGCGGCTACACCTTC.